The 25 T cell receptor beta chains given below trace back to one sample, sequenced in a study of blood T cell repertoires in COVID-19 (dated by TCRdb to the early 2020s). Library creation used the immunoSEQ multiplex PCR assay. TCRdb provides this immuneACCESS table in a form limited to in-frame rearrangements. Some clones are lacking; in checked studies, under half of them reflect an unresolved V gene, and why the rest are absent is not known. Within this sample are 200,000 to 250,000 clones, with 65% to 90% of them counted one time only. In total, the top ten clones hold nearly 5% of the sample. Sequencing used peripheral blood. Receptors were obtained from a woman aged 80 or over with active or convalescent COVID-19.

This clone was observed a few times. V and J are TRBV29-1 and TRBJ1-3; D not resolved. The germline V gene has CDR1 SQVTM and CDR2 ANQGSEA. This CDR3 has 13 residues. The V and J ends lost 2 bases and 0 bases respectively, with 5 bases between them. CDR3 region: CSVESDSGNTIYF. The DNA of the CDR3 is TGCAGCGTTGAATCAGACTCTGGAAACACCATATATTTT. The whole variable domain, filled in from reference TRBV29-1 and TRBJ1-3, reads SAVISQKPSRDICQRGTSLTIQCQVDSQVTMMFWYRQQPGQSLTLIATANQGSEATYESGFVIDKFPISRPNLTFSTLTVSNMSPEDSSIYLCSVESDSGNTIYFGEGSWLTVV.

For this clone: The germline gene is not matched at one end of the junction; a read error may be the cause. The chain links TRBV30 to TRBJ1-2; D is perhaps TRBD1 (6 bases). In germline, CDR1 is GTSNPN, CDR2 SVGIG (reference sequence). CDR3 length equals 12 residues. The CDR3 here is CAWSPATGHVVF. Written as DNA, the CDR3 is TGTGCCTGGAGTCCCGCCACGGGACACGTTGTATTC.

This chain uses TRBV4-1 with TRBJ2-3, with 15 bases aligning to TRBD2. Trimming cost V 4 bases and J 6 bases; bases outside gene matches: 5. The V gene's germline CDR1 is MGHRA and CDR2 YSYEKL. There are 16 residues in the CDR3. Here the CDR3 DNA reads TGCGCCAGCAGCCTGGGACTAGCGGGGGGCCAGGATACGCAGTATTTT. Translating gives CASSLGLAGGQDTQYF.

This clone appeared once. The V call is TRBV10-2, the J call TRBJ1-1; no definite D call. Germline V lookup: CDR1 WSHSY, CDR2 SAAADI. V was trimmed by 4 bases and J by 4 bases, leaving 10 bases between them. This CDR3 is 13 amino acids long. In DNA, the CDR3 is TGCGCCAGCAGTGCACAAGGGAGCACTGAAGCTTTCTTT. Translating gives CASSAQGSTEAFF.

This clone was detected only a few times. The chain carries TRBV15 and TRBJ1-5; D not certain. Per the germline V gene, CDR1 is LNHNV and CDR2 is YYDKDF (reference sequence). There are 12 residues in the CDR3. V gave up 1 base and J gave up 4 bases, with 2 bases separating them. Here the CDR3 reads CATSRVNQPQHF. The DNA for the CDR3 is TGTGCCACCAGCAGAGTAAATCAGCCCCAGCATTTT. Combining the CDR3 with reference TRBV15 and TRBJ1-5 gives the whole variable domain DAMVIQNPRYQVTQFGKPVTLSCSQTLNHNVMYWYQQKSSQAPKLLFHYYDKDFNNEADTPDNFQSRRPNTSFCFLDIRSPGLGDTAMYLCATSRVNQPQHFGDGTRLSIL.

The V call is TRBV10-2, the J call TRBJ1-3, with D unclear. The CDR3 runs 14 residues. V shed 6 bases and J shed 0 bases, with 9 bases lying between them. Looked up from germline, CDR1 is WSHSY and CDR2 is SAAADI. CDR3 sequence: CASRGRDSGNTIYF. CDR3 DNA sequence: TGCGCCAGCAGGGGCAGAGACTCTGGAAACACCATATATTTT.

This clone was counted once. The chain recombines TRBV5-1 with TRBJ2-1; 9 bases map to TRBD1. The CDR3 contains 18 residues. CDR1 and CDR2 from the germline V gene are SGHRS and YFSETQ. The junction had 18 bases not matched to a gene; V was cut back by 7 bases and J by 4 bases. This chain's CDR3 is CASSHTGTGSPPYNEQFF. CDR3 DNA: TGCGCCAGCTCTCATACCGGGACAGGGAGCCCGCCGTACAATGAGCAGTTCTTC.

The chain employs TRBV7-9 and TRBJ2-5; D remains ambiguous. There are 14 residues in the CDR3. Germline CDR1 is SEHNR and CDR2 is FQNEAQ (reference sequence). With 4 bases removed from V and 4 bases from J, the gap between germline ends came to 13 bases. For the CDR3, the DNA is TGTGCCAGCAGCTATGGTCACGGGTCAGAGACCCAGTACTTC. Its protein product is CASSYGHGSETQYF. Based on the CDR3 plus reference TRBV7-9 and TRBJ2-5, the full variable domain is DTGVSQNPRHKITKRGQNVTFRCDPISEHNRLYWYRQTLGQGPEFLTYFQNEAQLEKSRLLSDRFSAERPKGSFSTLEIQRTEQGDSAMYLCASSYGHGSETQYFGPGTRLLVL.

This rearrangement joins TRBV28 to TRBJ2-3, with D possibly TRBD1 on 6 matching bases. Trimming stripped 5 bases from V and 3 bases from J, with 18 bases between. The CDR3 runs to 16 residues. Germline CDR1 MDHEN, CDR2 SYDVKM. In DNA, the CDR3 is TGTGCCAGCAGTGCAAGCCAGGGGTATGGGACAGATACGCAGTATTTT. This encodes CASSASQGYGTDTQYF.

The chain joins TRBV10-2 to TRBJ1-2; the D gene is possibly TRBD1 (6 bases). V was pared by 3 bases and J by 6 bases, with 11 bases between. This CDR3 has 13 residues. The germline V gene has CDR1 WSHSY and CDR2 SAAADI. CDR3 protein: CASSDQGLNGYTF. CDR3 nucleotides: TGCGCCAGCAGTGACCAGGGGCTAAATGGCTACACCTTC.

The V call is TRBV20-1, the J call TRBJ1-1, with TRBD1 as a possible D gene (5 bases). In germline, CDR1 is DFQATT, CDR2 SNEGSKA (reference sequence). Trimming removed 3 bases at V and 7 bases at J, with 12 bases between. There are 12 residues in the CDR3. CDR3 protein: CSASSQGVEAFF. The DNA for the CDR3 is TGCAGTGCTAGTTCGCAGGGTGTTGAAGCTTTCTTT.

A word on this clone: This specimen includes other DNA sequences encoding the same CDR3. The chain employs TRBV18 and TRBJ1-3, with 7 bases fitting TRBD1. CDR1 KGHSH and CDR2 LQKENI come from the germline V gene. V dropped 3 bases and J dropped 1; count of bases not matched to a gene: 3. The CDR3 spans 15 residues. CDR3 region: CASSPAGGSGNTIYF. The CDR3 region has the DNA TGTGCCAGCTCACCGGCAGGGGGATCTGGAAACACCATATATTTT.

The rearrangement uses TRBV28 and TRBJ1-6, with D possibly being TRBD1 (6 bases). CDR3 length: 14 residues. Germline V gene data show CDR1 as MDHEN and CDR2 as SYDVKM. The ends were cut back, 6 bases at V and 7 bases at J, with 13 bases in the middle. This CDR3 is CASRQQGGNSPLHF. The CDR3 region has the DNA TGTGCCAGCAGACAACAGGGTGGGAATTCACCCCTCCACTTT.

The chain combines TRBV28 with TRBJ1-6; 8 bases map to TRBD1. With V trimmed by 7 bases and J by 4 bases, 6 bases remained unmatched. The CDR3 has 15 amino acids. In germline, CDR1 is MDHEN, CDR2 SYDVKM. The CDR3 spells CASNPTGGYNSPLHF. The CDR3 DNA follows: TGTGCCAGCAACCCCACAGGGGGATATAATTCACCCCTCCACTTT.

The chain employs TRBV7-2 and TRBJ1-6; no definite D call. The CDR3 contains 14 residues. V gave up 5 bases and J gave up 5 bases, with 10 bases separating them. Germline assignment: CDR1 SGHTA and CDR2 FQGNSA. CDR3 residues: CASSISRHNSPLHF. DNA of the CDR3: TGTGCCAGCAGCATTAGCCGTCATAATTCACCCCTCCACTTT. Filled out from reference TRBV7-2 and TRBJ1-6, the complete variable domain reads GAGVSQSPSNKVTEKGKDVELRCDPISGHTALYWYRQSLGQGLEFLIYFQGNSAPDKSGLPSDRFSAERTGGSVSTLTIQRTQQEDSAVYLCASSISRHNSPLHFGNGTRLTVT.

The rearrangement links TRBV10-2 to TRBJ1-1, with unresolved D. The V end lost 4 bases, the J end lost 2 bases, and 8 bases lay between the germline ends. Per the germline V gene, CDR1 is WSHSY and CDR2 is SAAADI. The length of the CDR3 is 13 residues. Here the CDR3 reads CASSGRGNTEAFF. Here the CDR3 DNA reads TGCGCCAGCAGTGGGCGGGGTAACACTGAAGCTTTCTTT.

The gene calls are TRBV7-9 and TRBJ1-3, with 9 positions matching TRBD1. Germline trimming cut 7 bases from V and 15 bases from J; bases unmatched to any gene: 10. Germline assignment: CDR1 SEHNR and CDR2 FQNEAQ (reference sequence). CDR3 length: 12 residues. This CDR3 is CASNIAGTGKYF. The CDR3, as DNA: TGTGCCAGCAACATAGCCGGGACAGGGAAATATTTT.

This chain connects TRBV27 to TRBJ2-1, with TRBD2 as a possible D gene (6 bases). Germline V gene lookup returns CDR1 MNHEY and CDR2 SMNVEV (reference sequence). This CDR3 is 15 amino acids long. Between the trimmed V and J ends, which lost 4 bases and 7 bases, there was a span of 17 bases. This CDR3 reads CASSYRDSPNNEQFF. The CDR3 region has the DNA TGTGCCAGCAGTTACCGGGACTCCCCCAATAATGAGCAGTTCTTC.

CDR3 in amino acids: CASSLDRNSPLHF. CDR3 sequence (DNA): TGTGCCAGCAGCTTGGACAGGAATTCACCCCTCCACTTT. The J gene is TRBJ1-6, the V gene TRBV5-4; tentatively, D is TRBD1 (5 bases). Germline values: CDR1 SGHNT, CDR2 YYREEE (reference sequence). Deletions cut 0 bases from V and 7 bases from J, with 5 bases between. CDR3 size: 13 residues.

The rearrangement uses TRBV25-1 and TRBJ1-1; 11 nucleotides line up with TRBD1. The V segment lost 6 bases and the J segment 4 bases; nucleotides outside the gene matches: 7. This CDR3 spans 15 amino acids. Germline CDR1 and CDR2: MGHDK and SYGVNS. Here the CDR3 DNA reads TGTGCCAGCAGGGAGGCGGGACAGGGGGGCACTGAAGCTTTCTTT. It translates to CASREAGQGGTEAFF.

This clone was picked up one time. The rearrangement uses TRBV12-5 and TRBJ2-1, with a possible D match to TRBD2 (6 bases). Trimming left V 1 base short and J 0 bases short, with 10 bases between. Germline CDR1 reads LGHNT; CDR2 reads FRNRAP. This CDR3 is 16 amino acids long. CDR3 residues: CASGLGTGASYNEQFF. In DNA form, the CDR3 reads TGTGCTAGTGGTTTGGGGACGGGAGCCTCCTACAATGAGCAGTTCTTC.

Only one count was recorded for this clone. The chain uses TRBV5-1 and TRBJ1-2, with D maybe TRBD1 (6 bases). V was shortened by 4 bases and J by 4 bases, with 17 bases between the two germline ends. CDR1 SGHRS and CDR2 YFSETQ come from the germline V gene. The CDR3 contains 15 residues. The CDR3 loop is CASSRDTEVVYGYTF. In nucleotides, the CDR3 is TGCGCCAGCAGCAGGGACACCGAGGTTGTCTATGGCTACACCTTC.

As concerns this clone: The junction departs from germline at one end; a sequencing error may be responsible. This sequence joins TRBV7-7 and TRBJ2-3, with unresolved D. This CDR3 contains 13 residues. Germline values: CDR1 SSHAT, CDR2 FNYEAQ (reference sequence). CDR3: CASSLYVTDTQYF. As DNA, the CDR3 is TGTGCTAGCAGCTTATATGTGACAGATACGCAGTATTTT.

This chain connects TRBV4-2 to TRBJ1-6; D unclear. Germline lookup yields CDR1 LGHNA and CDR2 YNFKEQ. Trimming removed 1 base at V and 7 bases at J, with 11 bases between. There are 15 residues in the CDR3. The CDR3 loop is CASSQVLVGNSPLHF. The CDR3 DNA reads TGTGCCAGCAGCCAAGTCCTGGTCGGGAATTCACCCCTCCACTTT.

The CDR3 DNA is TGTGCCAGCAGCCGACAGGGGAGCTCCTACGAGCAGTACTTC. As protein: CASSRQGSSYEQYF. The chain is built from TRBV9 and TRBJ2-7; 8 nucleotides agree with TRBD1. Per the germline V gene, CDR1 is SGDLS and CDR2 is YYNGEE. Losses at the gene ends were 4 bases for V and 0 bases for J; bases not matched to a gene: 3. This CDR3 has 14 amino acids. The full variable domain, completed using reference TRBV9 and TRBJ2-7, is DSGVTQTPKHLITATGQRVTLRCSPRSGDLSVYWYQQSLDQGLQFLIQYYNGEERAKGNILERFSAQQFPDLHSELNLSSLELGDSALYFCASSRQGSSYEQYFGPGTRLTVT.